This T cell receptor (beta chain) was identified in a study of CD8 T cells in Susac syndrome. Study-level findings and limits: Acknowledgment was made by the study that its TCR sequencing and HLA analysis involved a relatively small number of individuals.

About this clonotype: Its target is not known.

CDR1 SGHTA and CDR2 FQGTGA come from the germline V gene. This CDR3 has 13 residues. V was cut by 5 bases and J by 3 bases, with 7 bases left in between. Random hexamers were used to reverse transcribe about 0.5 to 1 ug of RNA. The CDR3 of TCR beta was amplified by immunoSEQ multiplex PCR across 54 Vbeta and 13 Jbeta. TCRdb re-called the immunoSEQ multiplex PCR reads with MiXCR, one entry per CDR3 protein. In the table there are approximately 190,000 distinct CDR3 sequences, around 93% of which are singletons. Negative isolation yielded CD8+ and CD4+ T cells; FACS enriched TEMRA cells. Sequenced sample: CD8+ T cells from PBMCs. V and J are TRBV7-3 and TRBJ1-4; D may be TRBD1 (5 bases). The sequence was collected from a human donor with Susac syndrome. DNA for the CDR3: TGTGCCAGCAGCCAGGGCTCTAATGAAAAACTGTTTTTT. This codes for CASSQGSNEKLFF.